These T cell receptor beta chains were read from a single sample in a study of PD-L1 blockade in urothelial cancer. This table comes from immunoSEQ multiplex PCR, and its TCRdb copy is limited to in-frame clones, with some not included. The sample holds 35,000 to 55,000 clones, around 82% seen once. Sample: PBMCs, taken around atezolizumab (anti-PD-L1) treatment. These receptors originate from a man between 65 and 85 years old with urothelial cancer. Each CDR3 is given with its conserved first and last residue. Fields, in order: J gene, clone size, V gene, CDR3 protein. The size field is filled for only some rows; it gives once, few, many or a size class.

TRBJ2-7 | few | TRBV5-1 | CASSLDSTYEQYF
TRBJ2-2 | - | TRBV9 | CASSVSGADTGELFF
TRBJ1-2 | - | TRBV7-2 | CASSLVKQDGYTF
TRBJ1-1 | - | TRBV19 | CASTRAPDGAFF
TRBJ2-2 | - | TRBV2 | CASSESTGIPQFENTGELFF
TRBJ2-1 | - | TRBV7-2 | CASSQPRTGVGEQFF
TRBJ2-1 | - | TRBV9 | CASSVKSSSYNEQFF
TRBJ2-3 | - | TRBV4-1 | CASSPGTSVSDTQYF
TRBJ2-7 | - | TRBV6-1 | CASLGAGNSYEQYF
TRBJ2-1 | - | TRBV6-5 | CASSYRTSGSYNEQFF
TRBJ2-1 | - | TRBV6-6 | CASSYGGQGNEQFF
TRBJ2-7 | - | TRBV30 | CAWSRDRPYEQYF
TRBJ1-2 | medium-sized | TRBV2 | CASSVSGQGIDGYTF
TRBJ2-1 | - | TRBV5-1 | CASSEQGASGSEQFF
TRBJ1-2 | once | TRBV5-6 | CASSLQGWTIYGYTF
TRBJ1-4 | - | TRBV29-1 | CSGPGQGDEKLFF
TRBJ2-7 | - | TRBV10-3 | CAISDPGQDSTYEQYF
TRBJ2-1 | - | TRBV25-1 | CASSERLLNNNEQFF
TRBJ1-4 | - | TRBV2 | CASSEVRGANEKLFF
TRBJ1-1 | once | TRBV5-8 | CASSLRGITNTEAFF
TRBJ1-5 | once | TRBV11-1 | CASSESGARNQPQHF
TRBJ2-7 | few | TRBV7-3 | CASSPRLAGTYEQYF
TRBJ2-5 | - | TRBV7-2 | CASSRQGGVETQYF
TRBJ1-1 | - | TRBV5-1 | CASSYGQGAAFF
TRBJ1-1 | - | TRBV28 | CASSQAGGTEAFF
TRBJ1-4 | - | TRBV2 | CASKDFPNEKLFF
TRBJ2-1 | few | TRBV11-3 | CASSSSGTKNEQFF
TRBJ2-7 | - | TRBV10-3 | CATDSQGPEYEQYF
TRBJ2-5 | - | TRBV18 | CASSEPLGTGKETQYF
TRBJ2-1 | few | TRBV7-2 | CASSLGGSIYNEQFF
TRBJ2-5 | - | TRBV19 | CASSMGSYQETQYF
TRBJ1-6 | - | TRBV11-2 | CASSQGQGYYNSPLHF
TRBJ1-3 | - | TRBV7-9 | CASSWSTGSGNTIYF
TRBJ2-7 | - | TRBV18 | CASSPPTGTSGHEQYF
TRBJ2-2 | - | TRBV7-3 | CASSRQGAQNTGELFF
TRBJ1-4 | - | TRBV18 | CASSPEIRGTNEKLFF
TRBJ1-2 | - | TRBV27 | CASRTPQGAPNYGYTF
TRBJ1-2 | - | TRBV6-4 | CASTPGQGNYGYTF
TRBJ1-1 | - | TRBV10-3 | CAISSPAGGGWNEAFF
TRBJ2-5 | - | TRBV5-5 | CASSLVLAGGSETQYF
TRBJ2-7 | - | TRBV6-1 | CASSPWGQSYEQYF
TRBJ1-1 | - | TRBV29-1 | CSVGPSGVGTEAFF
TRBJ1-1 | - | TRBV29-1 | CSAGQGPPEAFF
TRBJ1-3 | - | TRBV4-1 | CASSQAETDSGNTIYF
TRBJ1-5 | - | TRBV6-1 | CASSGGTGEGSPQHF
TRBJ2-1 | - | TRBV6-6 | CASSYPAGTYNEQFF